This T cell receptor (beta chain) was obtained from a study of blood T cell repertoires in COVID-19. Across the study: T cells, B-cell-depleted T cells, or PBMCs supplied cDNA or gDNA.

Per the study methods: For nucleated cells, counts were estimated from reference gene primer amplification. Assay used: immunoSEQ multiplex PCR; TCRdb lists only in-frame clones, some missing. V and J calls and clone size are those listed in that table; D and trimming were worked out from the DNA. Here the sample spans under 200,000 clones, 89% being singletons. Everyone who took part was about 18 to 90 years old, and they came from roughly 25 US areas. In assigning cohorts, the study relied on participant-reported clinical history. Germline loops: CDR1 MNHEY, CDR2 SMNVEV (reference sequence). J lost 2 bases, V lost 8 bases, and 14 bases had no gene match. CDR3 size: 17 residues.

This receptor was obtained from a woman aged 18-30 years who had recovered from COVID-19. The sequenced material came from PBMCs or T cells enriched from blood (not recorded which). The chain uses TRBV27 and TRBJ2-7; 11 bases agree with TRBD2. Written as DNA, the CDR3 is TGTGCCAGCCGTGGGAGACTAGCGGGACCCAAAGCCTACGAGCAGTACTTC. The encoded protein is CASRGRLAGPKAYEQYF.